These 20 T cell receptor beta chains came from one sample sequenced in a study of blood T cell repertoires in COVID-19. Only in-frame clones appear in the TCRdb table, and some are missing; sequencing was by immunoSEQ multiplex PCR. Here the sample spans about 200,000 clones, 82% being singletons. Sequenced input: peripheral blood. The receptors derive from a woman between 55 and 75 years old with COVID-19, enrolled during active disease.

The chain combines TRBV28 with TRBJ1-5; the match to TRBD1 covers 7 bases. The CDR3 covers 16 residues. J lost 1 base, V lost 5 bases, and 8 bases had no gene match. Germline V gene sequence: CDR1 MDHEN, CDR2 SYDVKM. CDR3 coding DNA: TGTGCCAGCAGTCCCTGGGACAGAGTGAGCAATCAGCCCCAGCATTTT. The encoded protein is CASSPWDRVSNQPQHF. Full variable domain (missing parts from reference TRBV28 and TRBJ1-5): DVKVTQSSRYLVKRTGEKVFLECVQDMDHENMFWYRQDPGLGLRLIYFSYDVKMKEKGDIPEGYSVSREKKERFSLILESASTNQTSMYLCASSPWDRVSNQPQHFGDGTRLSIL.

This rearrangement joins TRBV5-1 to TRBJ2-3, with 12 bases identical to TRBD2. The length of the CDR3 is 17 residues. Germline CDR1 and CDR2: SGHRS and YFSETQ. V lost 4 bases to trimming and J lost 0 bases; unmatched junction nucleotides: 6. The CDR3 DNA reads as TGCGCCAGCAGCCCTAGCGGGGGGGCTACTAGCACAGATACGCAGTATTTT. This gives the protein CASSPSGGATSTDTQYF.

The chain uses TRBV28 and TRBJ1-1; possible D gene TRBD1, 5 bases. This CDR3 region has 12 residues. CDR1 and CDR2 from the germline V gene are MDHEN and SYDVKM. V lost 3 bases, J lost 4 bases, and 6 bases lay in between. The CDR3 protein is CASSFRATEAFF. CDR3 coding DNA: TGTGCCAGCAGTTTCAGGGCCACTGAAGCTTTCTTT.

This sequence joins TRBV7-2 and TRBJ1-1, with TRBD1 as a possible D gene (5 bases). Per the germline V gene, CDR1 is SGHTA and CDR2 is FQGNSA. Trimming left V 0 bases short and J 4 bases short, with 6 bases between. The CDR3 has 13 amino acids. The CDR3 loop is CASSLAGATEAFF. Here the CDR3 DNA reads TGTGCCAGCAGCTTAGCAGGGGCCACTGAAGCTTTCTTT.

The J gene is TRBJ2-2, the V gene TRBV6-5; the D is unclear. Germline V gene sequence: CDR1 MNHEY, CDR2 SVGAGI. The CDR3 is 12 residues long. V lost 6 bases, J lost 8 bases, and 10 bases lay in between. In nucleotides, the CDR3 is TGTGCCAGCAGAGAGCTTAGAGGGGAGCTGTTTTTT. Translating gives CASRELRGELFF.

This chain links TRBV10-1 with TRBJ2-5; 9 nucleotides line up with TRBD1. The CDR3 has 15 amino acids. CDR1 WNHNN and CDR2 SYGVQD come from the germline V gene (reference sequence). Germline trimming cut 6 bases from V and 4 bases from J; bases unmatched to any gene: 9. Here the CDR3 reads CASSPGQGVGETQYF. CDR3 sequence (DNA): TGCGCCAGCAGCCCGGGACAGGGAGTAGGAGAGACCCAGTACTTC.

The rearrangement links TRBV28 to TRBJ1-2, with D perhaps TRBD1 (5 bases). Germline V gene sequence: CDR1 MDHEN, CDR2 SYDVKM. The V and J ends lost 6 bases and 8 bases respectively, with 19 bases between them. The CDR3 sequence is 14 residues long. CDR3 sequence: CASRGPAGMGGYTF. Here the CDR3 DNA reads TGTGCCAGCAGAGGGCCGGCAGGGATGGGCGGCTACACCTTC.

V and J are TRBV30 and TRBJ1-2; 9 nucleotides match TRBD1. Germline CDR1 GTSNPN, CDR2 SVGIG (reference sequence). CDR3 length equals 16 residues. V gave up 0 bases and J gave up 8 bases; unmatched junction bases: 13. As DNA, the CDR3 is TGTGCCTGGAGTGTACAATTTCCGGACAGGGGAGGAGGCTACACCTTC. This sequence encodes CAWSVQFPDRGGGYTF.

The chain is built from TRBV11-2 and TRBJ1-4; a possible D gene is TRBD1 (5 bases). Germline V CDR1 and CDR2: SGHAT, FQNNGV. V lost 3 bases and J lost 8, with 22 bases in between. This CDR3 comprises 17 residues. This CDR3 reads CASSFRPLEGSGEKLFF. CDR3 nucleotides: TGTGCCAGCAGCTTCCGCCCCTTGGAGGGGTCTGGCGAAAAACTGTTTTTT.

The rearrangement links TRBV27 to TRBJ1-1, with 10 positions matching TRBD1. The V gene end was trimmed by 6 bases and the J gene end by 2 bases; junction bases not matched to a gene: 3. The germline V gene encodes CDR1 MNHEY and CDR2 SMNVEV (reference sequence). The CDR3 runs to 14 residues. For the CDR3, the DNA is TGTGCCAGCAGACCGACAGGGGGCAACACTGAAGCTTTCTTT. This sequence encodes CASRPTGGNTEAFF.

This rearrangement joins TRBV14 to TRBJ2-7, with D possibly matching TRBD2 (5 bases). CDR3 length: 13 residues. V gave up 3 bases and J gave up 5 bases, with 11 bases separating them. From germline, CDR1 is SGHDN and CDR2 FVKESK. CDR3: CASSQRVGHEQYF. CDR3 DNA sequence: TGTGCCAGCAGCCAGAGGGTCGGGCACGAGCAGTACTTC.

The chain combines TRBV7-9 with TRBJ1-2, with unresolved D. The V end lost 1 base, the J end lost 7 bases, and 7 bases lay between the germline ends. CDR3 size: 12 residues. Germline CDR1 SEHNR, CDR2 FQNEAQ (reference sequence). Here the CDR3 DNA reads TGTGCCAGCAGCTTAGAGGAGTCTGGCTACACCTTC. Translated: CASSLEESGYTF. The full variable domain, rest sourced from reference TRBV7-9 and TRBJ1-2, is DTGVSQNPRHKITKRGQNVTFRCDPISEHNRLYWYRQTLGQGPEFLTYFQNEAQLEKSRLLSDRFSAERPKGSFSTLEIQRTEQGDSAMYLCASSLEESGYTFGSGTRLTVV.

The chain combines TRBV2 with TRBJ2-1, with 9 bases fitting TRBD1. The CDR3 is 13 residues long. The V and J ends lost 7 bases and 6 bases, in that order; junction bases with no gene match: 4. CDR1 and CDR2 (germline): SNHLY, FYNNEI. The CDR3 region has the DNA TGTGCCAGCAACAGGGGGCAGGGCAATGAGCAGTTCTTC. Translating it yields CASNRGQGNEQFF. Variable domain in full (rest from reference TRBV2 and TRBJ2-1): EPEVTQTPSHQVTQMGQEVILRCVPISNHLYFYWYRQILGQKVEFLVSFYNNEISEKSEIFDDQFSVERPDGSNFTLKIRSTKLEDSAMYFCASNRGQGNEQFFGPGTRLTVL.

The chain has TRBV19 and TRBJ1-6; no clear D. The CDR3 sequence is 13 residues long. Germline CDR1 reads LNHDA; CDR2 reads SQIVND (reference sequence). Between the trimmed V and J ends, which lost 7 bases and 7 bases, there was a span of 11 bases. CDR3: CASKEGANSPLHF. The CDR3 coding sequence is TGTGCCAGTAAGGAGGGAGCCAATTCACCCCTCCACTTT.

The rearrangement joins TRBV19 to TRBJ2-2, with D possibly TRBD2 on 6 matching bases. CDR1 and CDR2 (germline): LNHDA, SQIVND (reference sequence). The CDR3 has 13 residues. V dropped 6 bases and J dropped 6 bases, with 11 bases sitting between them. Here the CDR3 reads CASSGLSPGELFF. DNA of the CDR3: TGTGCCAGTAGCGGACTATCCCCCGGGGAGCTGTTTTTT.

Here the CDR3 DNA reads TGTGCCAGCAGCGATCAGGGGGTTAACACTGAAGCTTTCTTT. Amino acids: CASSDQGVNTEAFF. The chain joins TRBV3-1 (or the pseudogene TRBV3-2) to TRBJ1-1; 7 bases match TRBD1. This CDR3 contains 14 residues. From germline, CDR1 is LGHDT and CDR2 YNNKEL (reference sequence). V trimming: 5 bases; J trimming: 2 bases; junction bases outside the gene matches: 5.

The rearrangement joins TRBV10-3 to TRBJ1-4, with no clear D. The CDR3 runs to 13 residues. Deletions cut 10 bases from V and 0 bases from J, with 9 bases between. The V gene's germline CDR1 is ENHRY and CDR2 SYGVKD. The CDR3: CATAGTTNEKLFF. Here the CDR3 DNA reads TGTGCCACCGCCGGGACAACTAATGAAAAACTGTTTTTT.

This chain joins TRBV5-4 and TRBJ2-2; 10 bases are shared with TRBD1. J was trimmed by 4 bases and V by 1 base; bases with no gene match: 1. CDR1 SGHNT and CDR2 YYREEE come from the germline V gene (reference sequence). There are 15 residues in the CDR3. The CDR3 reads CASSLRDRGTGELFF. CDR3 DNA sequence: TGTGCCAGCAGCTTGCGGGACAGGGGCACCGGGGAGCTGTTTTTT.

This chain uses TRBV11-2 with TRBJ1-4, with D unclear. Germline V gene data show CDR1 as SGHAT and CDR2 as FQNNGV. V lost 5 bases and J lost 0, with 10 bases in between. The CDR3 totals 15 residues. The CDR3 region is CASSTSVATNEKLFF. In nucleotides, the CDR3 is TGTGCCAGCAGCACCTCGGTTGCAACTAATGAAAAACTGTTTTTT.

This clone was picked up one time. The V and J genes are TRBV7-9 and TRBJ2-3, with 7 bases fitting TRBD1. Germline trimming cut 5 bases from V and 6 bases from J; bases unmatched to any gene: 2. This CDR3 has 12 amino acids. Germline-derived CDR1 and CDR2 are SEHNR and FQNEAQ (reference sequence). The CDR3 region is CASSQTGDTQYF. The CDR3 region has the DNA TGTGCCAGCAGCCAGACAGGGGATACGCAGTATTTT.